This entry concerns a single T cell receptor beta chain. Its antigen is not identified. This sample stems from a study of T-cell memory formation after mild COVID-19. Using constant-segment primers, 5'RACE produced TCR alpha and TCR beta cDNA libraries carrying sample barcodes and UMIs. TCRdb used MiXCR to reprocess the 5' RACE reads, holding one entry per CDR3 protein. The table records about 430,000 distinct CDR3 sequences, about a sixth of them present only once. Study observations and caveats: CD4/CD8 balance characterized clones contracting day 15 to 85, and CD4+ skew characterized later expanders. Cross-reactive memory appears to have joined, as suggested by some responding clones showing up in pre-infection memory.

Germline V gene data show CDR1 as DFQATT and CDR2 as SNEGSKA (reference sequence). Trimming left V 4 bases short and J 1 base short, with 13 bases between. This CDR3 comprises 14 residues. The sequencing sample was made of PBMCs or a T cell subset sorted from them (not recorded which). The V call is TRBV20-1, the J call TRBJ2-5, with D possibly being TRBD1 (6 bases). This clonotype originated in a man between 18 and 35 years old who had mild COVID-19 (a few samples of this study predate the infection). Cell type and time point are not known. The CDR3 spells CSATYREVQETQYF. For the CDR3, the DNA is TGCAGTGCTACTTACAGGGAAGTCCAAGAGACCCAGTACTTC.